One sample yielded the 28 T cell receptor beta chains listed below, sequenced in a study of lymphopenia after photon versus proton radiotherapy. The method was immunoSEQ multiplex PCR; TCRdb's version includes in-frame clones alone and lacks a portion of them. This table has fewer than 70,000 clones, around 87% appearing once. The input for sequencing was peripheral blood, taken from a patient treated with proton-based radiotherapy. Every receptor here comes from a man of 80 years or more with esophageal cancer.

The chain carries TRBV30 and TRBJ1-1; D ambiguous. The CDR3 runs to 17 residues. V lost 1 base, J lost 0 bases, and 18 bases lay in between. CDR1 and CDR2 (germline): GTSNPN, SVGIG (reference sequence). In DNA, the CDR3 is TGTGCCTGGAGTGAATCGTTTCAGGCCCTCATGAACACTGAAGCTTTCTTT. Translated, it gives CAWSESFQALMNTEAFF.

This clone was counted only a few times. V is TRBV5-6 and J is TRBJ1-3; D is undetermined. Trimming left V 4 bases short and J 4 bases short, with 15 bases between. Germline assignment: CDR1 SGHDT and CDR2 YYEEEE. The CDR3 has 15 amino acids. CDR3 nucleotide sequence: TGTGCCAGCAGCCCACCTCCTCCGGGCGGAAACACCATATATTTT. Amino acids: CASSPPPPGGNTIYF.

This chain links TRBV5-4 with TRBJ1-6, with D perhaps TRBD1 (5 bases). CDR3 length: 16 residues. CDR1 SGHNT and CDR2 YYREEE come from the germline V gene (reference sequence). The V and J ends lost 2 bases and 1 base respectively, with 10 bases between them. For the CDR3, the DNA is TGTGCCAGCAGCTTCGGGGGGTTGTCCTATAATTCACCCCTCCACTTT. Its translation is CASSFGGLSYNSPLHF.

The rearrangement links TRBV15 to TRBJ1-2; a weak D match, TRBD1 (6 bases). The CDR3 totals 15 residues. Germline lookup yields CDR1 LNHNV and CDR2 YYDKDF (reference sequence). The V gene lost 0 bases and the J gene lost 0 bases, with 8 bases spanning the gap. CDR3 amino acids: CATSREDRANYGYTF. The CDR3 bases are TGTGCCACCAGCAGAGAGGACAGAGCTAACTATGGCTACACCTTC. Combining the CDR3 with reference TRBV15 and TRBJ1-2 gives the whole variable domain DAMVIQNPRYQVTQFGKPVTLSCSQTLNHNVMYWYQQKSSQAPKLLFHYYDKDFNNEADTPDNFQSRRPNTSFCFLDIRSPGLGDTAMYLCATSREDRANYGYTFGSGTRLTVV.

This clone has only a few counts. This chain joins TRBV2 and TRBJ1-1; D gene uncertain. This CDR3 region has 12 residues. Germline CDR1 is SNHLY and CDR2 is FYNNEI. V lost 8 bases, J lost 0 bases, and 7 bases lay in between. CDR3 protein: CASEKMNTEAFF. The CDR3 coding sequence is TGTGCCAGCGAGAAAATGAACACTGAAGCTTTCTTT. The full variable domain, its missing parts supplied by reference TRBV2 and TRBJ1-1, is EPEVTQTPSHQVTQMGQEVILRCVPISNHLYFYWYRQILGQKVEFLVSFYNNEISEKSEIFDDQFSVERPDGSNFTLKIRSTKLEDSAMYFCASEKMNTEAFFGQGTRLTVV.

This clone was seen a few times. The chain links TRBV19 to TRBJ1-2; possibly TRBD1 for D (6 bases). This CDR3 contains 13 residues. Germline CDR1 LNHDA, CDR2 SQIVND (reference sequence). Trimming cost V 8 bases and J 4 bases, with 14 bases left between them. The CDR3 sequence: CASGTRSVYGYTF. The CDR3 DNA sequence: TGTGCCAGTGGGACAAGGTCGGTCTATGGCTACACCTTC.

This clone has just a few counts. The rearrangement joins TRBV20-1 to TRBJ1-2; unclear D gene. The CDR3 has 11 residues. Germline assignment: CDR1 DFQATT and CDR2 SNEGSKA (reference sequence). Between the trimmed V and J ends, which lost 4 bases and 0 bases, there was a span of 3 bases. The CDR3 nucleotides are TGCAGTGCTAACTCTAACTATGGCTACACCTTC. It codes for CSANSNYGYTF.

The rearrangement uses TRBV5-6 and TRBJ2-1, with D maybe TRBD2 (5 bases). In germline, CDR1 is SGHDT, CDR2 YYEEEE. The CDR3 is made up of 15 amino acids. V gave up 2 bases and J gave up 5 bases, with 14 bases separating them. The CDR3: CASSFLGSRHNEQFF. The DNA for the CDR3 is TGTGCCAGCAGCTTCTTAGGGAGTCGCCACAATGAGCAGTTCTTC.

V usage is TRBV9 and J usage is TRBJ2-3; maybe TRBD2 (5 bases). The CDR3 is 16 residues long. CDR1 and CDR2 from the germline V gene are SGDLS and YYNGEE. The ends were cut back, 4 bases at V and 6 bases at J, with 21 bases in the middle. CDR3 protein: CASSPHPRTLLDTQYF. The CDR3 DNA reads TGTGCCAGCAGCCCCCACCCGAGGACTCTCCTTGATACGCAGTATTTT.

This clone was counted only a few times. The V and J genes are TRBV5-4 and TRBJ2-3, with unresolved D. Trimming pared 4 bases from V and 3 bases from J, leaving 9 bases between. Looked up from germline, CDR1 is SGHNT and CDR2 is YYREEE (reference sequence). This CDR3 contains 13 residues. CDR3 bases: TGTGCCAGCAGCATCGACCAGACAGATACGCAGTATTTT. Its protein is CASSIDQTDTQYF.

This clone was picked up one time. CDR3: CASSPPSWGGYEQYF. CDR3 in DNA: TGTGCCAGCTCACCACCGTCATGGGGTGGCTACGAGCAGTACTTC. V is TRBV18 and J is TRBJ2-7; D is unclear. V lost 0 bases and J 3 bases, leaving 12 bases between the germline ends. In germline, CDR1 is KGHSH, CDR2 LQKENI. The CDR3 loop spans 15 amino acids. The full variable domain, in which reference TRBV18 and TRBJ2-7 provide the parts outside the CDR3, is NAGVMQNPRHLVRRRGQEARLRCSPMKGHSHVYWYRQLPEEGLKFMVYLQKENIIDESGMPKERFSAEFPKEGPSILRIQQVVRGDSAAYFCASSPPSWGGYEQYFGPGTRLTVT.

The chain has TRBV7-2 and TRBJ2-7; the D gene is possibly TRBD1 (6 bases). CDR3 length: 15 residues. CDR1 is SGHTA and CDR2 is FQGNSA in the germline V gene. Trimming shortened V by 5 bases and J by 3 bases, and 17 bases separated the two germline ends. The CDR3 sequence is CASSPQPGHNYEQYF. The CDR3 coding sequence is TGTGCCAGCAGCCCTCAGCCGGGACATAACTACGAGCAGTACTTC.

The chain has TRBV7-2 and TRBJ1-5; D remains unclear. Germline loops: CDR1 SGHTA, CDR2 FQGNSA. Trimming cost V 5 bases and J 0 bases, with 11 bases left between them. This CDR3 has 15 amino acids. In DNA form, the CDR3 reads TGTGCCAGCAGCCCCGGGAGGCATAGCAATCAGCCCCAGCATTTT. Encoded protein: CASSPGRHSNQPQHF. The full variable domain, its missing parts supplied by reference TRBV7-2 and TRBJ1-5, is GAGVSQSPSNKVTEKGKDVELRCDPISGHTALYWYRQSLGQGLEFLIYFQGNSAPDKSGLPSDRFSAERTGGSVSTLTIQRTQQEDSAVYLCASSPGRHSNQPQHFGDGTRLSIL.

A few counts support this clone. This sequence joins TRBV19 and TRBJ1-5, with 10 bases that match TRBD1. Germline V gene lookup returns CDR1 LNHDA and CDR2 SQIVND (reference sequence). The CDR3 is 15 amino acids. With V trimmed by 11 bases and J by 0 bases, 7 bases remained unmatched. CDR3 protein: CAAGTGDYSNQPQHF. The CDR3 coding sequence is TGTGCCGCCGGGACAGGGGATTATAGCAATCAGCCCCAGCATTTT.

V and J are TRBV19 and TRBJ2-2; no reliable D call. Germline CDR1 and CDR2: LNHDA and SQIVND (reference sequence). The germline V and J ends were trimmed by 5 bases and 5 bases, with 9 bases remaining between them. CDR3 size: 13 residues. CDR3 sequence: CASSGIVTGELFF. CDR3 sequence (DNA): TGTGCCAGTAGTGGCATCGTTACCGGGGAGCTGTTTTTT.

The chain recombines TRBV4-3 with TRBJ1-1; 9 nucleotides align to TRBD1. CDR1 is LGHNA, CDR2 YSLEER, per germline. CDR3 length: 18 residues. The trim removed 4 bases at V and 4 bases at J, leaving 16 bases unmatched. Written as DNA, the CDR3 is TGCGCCAGCAGCCCCAAAAAATCCGGGACAGGGTTCGGCACTGAAGCTTTCTTT. Translation gives CASSPKKSGTGFGTEAFF.

This chain links TRBV5-1 with TRBJ2-7; D gene ambiguous. Germline lookup yields CDR1 SGHRS and CDR2 YFSETQ. The CDR3 extends over 12 amino acids. The V end was cut by 3 bases, the J end by 0 bases, with 4 bases between. The CDR3 is CASSSASYEQYF. The CDR3 DNA is TGCGCCAGCAGCTCCGCCTCCTACGAGCAGTACTTC.

The CDR3 nucleotides are TGTGCCAGCAGCGTAGCTACAGGCCTTAACTATGGCTACACCTTC. Encoded protein: CASSVATGLNYGYTF. V gene TRBV9 combines with J gene TRBJ1-2, with D possibly matching TRBD1 (5 bases). Germline loops: CDR1 SGDLS, CDR2 YYNGEE. Trimming took off 0 bases at V and 1 base at J, with 10 bases between the two ends. The CDR3 loop spans 15 amino acids.

V is TRBV18 and J is TRBJ1-3; TRBD1 aligns across 7 bases. The CDR3 is 16 amino acids. V shed 6 bases and J 0 bases; nucleotides not matched to a gene: 8. Germline V CDR1 and CDR2: KGHSH, LQKENI. CDR3 nucleotide sequence: TGTGCCAGCTCGGGGGGACAGCCGAGCTCTGGAAACACCATATATTTT. Translating it yields CASSGGQPSSGNTIYF.

The chain has TRBV9 and TRBJ2-1, with D tentatively TRBD2 (5 bases). CDR3 length: 15 residues. V gave up 0 bases and J gave up 2 bases, with 9 bases separating them. Per the germline V gene, CDR1 is SGDLS and CDR2 is YYNGEE. The CDR3 DNA reads as TGTGCCAGCAGCGTAGATTCGGGGACCTACAATGAGCAGTTCTTC. Translation gives CASSVDSGTYNEQFF.

The J gene is TRBJ1-1, the V gene TRBV5-1, with D unclear. Germline lookup yields CDR1 SGHRS and CDR2 YFSETQ. V lost 3 bases and J lost 1, with 10 bases in between. The CDR3 runs to 14 residues. The CDR3 sequence is CASSWEGENTEAFF. The CDR3 bases are TGCGCCAGCAGCTGGGAGGGAGAGAACACTGAAGCTTTCTTT.

V gene TRBV19 combines with J gene TRBJ1-2; D perhaps matches TRBD1 (5 bases). Trimming took off 10 bases at V and 0 bases at J, with 15 bases between the two ends. This CDR3 spans 14 amino acids. CDR1 is LNHDA, CDR2 SQIVND, per germline (reference sequence). CDR3 nucleotides: TGTGCCACGAACCGGGACCGAACTAACTATGGCTACACCTTC. It yields the protein CATNRDRTNYGYTF.

This clone was recorded once. At one end the junction does not follow the germline gene, possibly because of a read error. The V gene is TRBV5-5, the J gene TRBJ1-1, with D tentatively TRBD1 (6 bases). Germline-derived CDR1 and CDR2 are SGHKS and YYEKEE (reference sequence). The CDR3 extends over 13 amino acids. The DNA of the CDR3 is TGTGCCAGCAGTTCCATAGGGGACACGGAAGCTTTCTTT. As protein: CASSSIGDTEAFF.

CDR3 amino acids: CAISEQSGGKETQYF. CDR3 DNA: TGTGCCATCAGTGAGCAAAGCGGAGGAAAAGAGACCCAGTACTTC. The chain is built from TRBV10-3 and TRBJ2-5, with D possibly TRBD2 on 5 matching bases. Germline loops: CDR1 ENHRY, CDR2 SYGVKD. The CDR3 runs 15 residues. Deletions cut 2 bases from V and 3 bases from J, with 13 bases between.

This chain connects TRBV5-6 to TRBJ1-5, with 9 bases aligning to TRBD1. CDR1 is SGHDT and CDR2 is YYEEEE in the germline V gene. V lost 1 base and J lost 2; bases outside the gene matches: 7. The CDR3 is 17 amino acids. In DNA, the CDR3 is TGTGCCAGCAGCTTGCAACAGGGGGCTCTTGGCAATCAGCCCCAGCATTTT. Protein sequence: CASSLQQGALGNQPQHF.

This chain links TRBV18 with TRBJ2-3; 16 nucleotides match TRBD2. In germline, CDR1 is KGHSH, CDR2 LQKENI. With V trimmed by 3 bases and J by 10 bases, 7 bases remained unmatched. This CDR3 region has 16 residues. CDR3: CASSPSPGLAGGPQYF. The CDR3 nucleotides read TGTGCCAGCTCACCGTCTCCGGGACTAGCGGGGGGGCCGCAGTATTTT.

V and J are TRBV23-1 and TRBJ2-7; no reliable D call. TRBV23-1 qualifies as an ORF whose function is uncertain. This CDR3 is 14 amino acids long. With 0 bases removed from V and 3 bases from J, the gap between germline ends came to 9 bases. The CDR3 spells CASSQSAQNYEQYF. CDR3 coding DNA: TGCGCCAGCAGTCAATCGGCCCAGAACTACGAGCAGTACTTC.

The CDR3 region is CASSLWAEQETQYF. The CDR3 region has the DNA TGTGCCAGCAGCTTGTGGGCAGAACAAGAGACCCAGTACTTC. This chain links TRBV5-4 with TRBJ2-5, with no clear D. CDR1 and CDR2 from the germline V gene are SGHNT and YYREEE (reference sequence). The CDR3 has 14 residues. V lost 1 base, J lost 2 bases, and 9 bases lay in between.